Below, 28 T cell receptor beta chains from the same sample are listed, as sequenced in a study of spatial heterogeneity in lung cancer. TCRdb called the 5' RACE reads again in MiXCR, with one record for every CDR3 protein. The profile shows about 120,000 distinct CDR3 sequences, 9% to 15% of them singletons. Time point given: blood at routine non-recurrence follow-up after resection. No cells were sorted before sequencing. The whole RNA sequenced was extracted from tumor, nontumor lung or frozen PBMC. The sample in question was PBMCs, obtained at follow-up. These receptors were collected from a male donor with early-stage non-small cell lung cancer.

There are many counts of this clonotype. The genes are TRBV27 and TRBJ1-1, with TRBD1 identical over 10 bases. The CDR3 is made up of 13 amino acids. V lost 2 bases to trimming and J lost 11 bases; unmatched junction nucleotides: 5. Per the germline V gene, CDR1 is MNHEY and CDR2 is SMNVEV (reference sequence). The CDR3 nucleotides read TGTGCCAGCAGTTTAGGGACAGGGGTGGTTGCTTTCTTT. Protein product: CASSLGTGVVAFF.

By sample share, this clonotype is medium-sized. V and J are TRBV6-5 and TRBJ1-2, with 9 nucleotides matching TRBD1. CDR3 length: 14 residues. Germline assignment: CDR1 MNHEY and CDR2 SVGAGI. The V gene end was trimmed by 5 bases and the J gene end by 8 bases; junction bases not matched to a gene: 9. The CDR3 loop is CASSLTGGARGYTF. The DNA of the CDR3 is TGTGCCAGCAGTCTTACAGGGGGCGCACGGGGCTACACCTTC.

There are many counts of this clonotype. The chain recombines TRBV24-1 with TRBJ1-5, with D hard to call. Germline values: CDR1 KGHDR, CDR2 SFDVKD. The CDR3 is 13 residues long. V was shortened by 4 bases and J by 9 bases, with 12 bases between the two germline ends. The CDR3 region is CATSDSDLGPQHF. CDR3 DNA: TGTGCCACCAGTGACTCTGACCTGGGGCCCCAGCATTTT.

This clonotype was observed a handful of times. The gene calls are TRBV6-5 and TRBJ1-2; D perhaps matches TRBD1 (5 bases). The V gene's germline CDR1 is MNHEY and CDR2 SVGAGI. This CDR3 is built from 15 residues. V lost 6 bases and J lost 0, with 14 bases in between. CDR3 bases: TGTGCCAGCAGCCACACGGGGGGATCTAACTATGGCTACACCTTC. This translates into CASSHTGGSNYGYTF.

The CDR3 protein is CSASTLLGRATNEKLFF. The CDR3 DNA follows: TGCAGTGCTAGCACACTTTTGGGTCGTGCAACTAATGAAAAACTGTTTTTT. V and J are TRBV20-1 and TRBJ1-4; D is unclear. The CDR3 runs 17 residues. The germline V gene encodes CDR1 DFQATT and CDR2 SNEGSKA (reference sequence). V dropped 3 bases and J dropped 0 bases, with 17 bases sitting between them.

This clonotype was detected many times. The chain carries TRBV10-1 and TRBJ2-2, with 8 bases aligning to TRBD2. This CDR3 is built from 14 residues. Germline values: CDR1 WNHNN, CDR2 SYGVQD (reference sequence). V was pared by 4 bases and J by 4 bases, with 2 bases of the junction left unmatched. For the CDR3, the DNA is TGCGCCAGCAGTGGGACTAGCACCACCGGGGAGCTGTTTTTT. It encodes CASSGTSTTGELFF.

CDR3 residues: CASRGGYSYNSPLHF. The CDR3 nucleotides read TGTGCCAGCAGAGGGGGGTACTCCTATAATTCACCCCTCCACTTT. The chain employs TRBV14 and TRBJ1-6, with D possibly matching TRBD1 (6 bases). The germline V gene has CDR1 SGHDN and CDR2 FVKESK. This CDR3 has 15 residues. The V end was cut by 6 bases, the J end by 0 bases, with 9 bases between.

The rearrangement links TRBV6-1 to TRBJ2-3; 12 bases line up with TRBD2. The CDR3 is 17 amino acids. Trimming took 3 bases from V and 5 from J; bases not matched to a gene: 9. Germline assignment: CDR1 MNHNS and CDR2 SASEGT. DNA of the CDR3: TGTGCCAGCAGTGACCGAACGACTAGCGGGGGACGAGATACGCAGTATTTT. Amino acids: CASSDRTTSGGRDTQYF.

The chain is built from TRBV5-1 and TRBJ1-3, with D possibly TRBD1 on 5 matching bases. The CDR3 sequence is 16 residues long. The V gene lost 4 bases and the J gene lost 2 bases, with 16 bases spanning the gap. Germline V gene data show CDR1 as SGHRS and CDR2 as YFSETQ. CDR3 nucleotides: TGCGCCAGCAGCCCCACCAGCCGGACAACTGGAAACACCATATATTTT. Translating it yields CASSPTSRTTGNTIYF.

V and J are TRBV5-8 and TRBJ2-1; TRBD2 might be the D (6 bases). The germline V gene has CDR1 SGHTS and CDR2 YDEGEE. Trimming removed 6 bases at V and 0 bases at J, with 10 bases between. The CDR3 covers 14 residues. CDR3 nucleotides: TGTGCCAGCAAATACGGGAGCTCCTACAATGAGCAGTTCTTC. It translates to CASKYGSSYNEQFF.

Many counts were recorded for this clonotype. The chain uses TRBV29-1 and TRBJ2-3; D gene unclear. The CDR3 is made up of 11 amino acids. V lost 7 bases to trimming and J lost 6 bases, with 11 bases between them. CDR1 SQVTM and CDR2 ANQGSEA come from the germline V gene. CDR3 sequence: CSAPSRDTQYF. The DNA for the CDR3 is TGCAGCGCTCCGTCCCGGGATACGCAGTATTTT.

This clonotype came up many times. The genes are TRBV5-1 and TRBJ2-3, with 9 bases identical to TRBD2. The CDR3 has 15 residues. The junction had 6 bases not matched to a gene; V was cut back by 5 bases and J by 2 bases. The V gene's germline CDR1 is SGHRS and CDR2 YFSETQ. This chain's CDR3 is CASRGTSGPTDTQYF. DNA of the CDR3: TGCGCCAGCAGGGGAACTAGCGGGCCCACAGATACGCAGTATTTT.

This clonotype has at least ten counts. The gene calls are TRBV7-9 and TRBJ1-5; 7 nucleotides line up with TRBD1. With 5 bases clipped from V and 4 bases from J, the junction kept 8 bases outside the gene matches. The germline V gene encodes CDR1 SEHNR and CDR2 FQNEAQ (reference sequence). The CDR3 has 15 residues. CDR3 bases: TGTGCCAGCAGCCACGGGACAGATCCTAATCAGCCCCAGCATTTT. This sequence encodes CASSHGTDPNQPQHF. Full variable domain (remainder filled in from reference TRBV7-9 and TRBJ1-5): DTGVSQNPRHKITKRGQNVTFRCDPISEHNRLYWYRQTLGQGPEFLTYFQNEAQLEKSRLLSDRFSAERPKGSFSTLEIQRTEQGDSAMYLCASSHGTDPNQPQHFGDGTRLSIL.

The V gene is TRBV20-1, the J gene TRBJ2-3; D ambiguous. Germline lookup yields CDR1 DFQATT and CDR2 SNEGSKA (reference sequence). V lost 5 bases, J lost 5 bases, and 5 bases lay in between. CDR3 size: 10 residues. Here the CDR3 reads CSAAEDTQYF. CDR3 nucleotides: TGCAGTGCTGCCGAAGATACGCAGTATTTT.

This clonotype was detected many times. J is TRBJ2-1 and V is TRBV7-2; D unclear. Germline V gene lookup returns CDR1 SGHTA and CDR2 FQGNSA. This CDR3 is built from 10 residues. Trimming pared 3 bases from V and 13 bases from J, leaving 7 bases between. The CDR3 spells CASSLQKQFF. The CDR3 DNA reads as TGTGCCAGCAGCTTGCAGAAACAGTTCTTC.

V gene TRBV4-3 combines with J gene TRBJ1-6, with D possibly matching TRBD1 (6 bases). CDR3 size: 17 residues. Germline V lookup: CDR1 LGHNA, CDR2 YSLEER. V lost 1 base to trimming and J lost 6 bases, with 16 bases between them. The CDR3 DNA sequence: TGCGCCAGCAGCCAAGTCCCAGGCGGAGGGGGTAATTCACCCCTCCACTTT. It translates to CASSQVPGGGGNSPLHF.

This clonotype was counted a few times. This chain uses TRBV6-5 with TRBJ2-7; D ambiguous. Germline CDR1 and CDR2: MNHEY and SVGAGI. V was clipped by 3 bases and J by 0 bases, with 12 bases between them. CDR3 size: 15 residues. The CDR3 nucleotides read TGTGCCAGCAGTTATTCGCAGCCGAGCTCCTACGAGCAGTACTTC. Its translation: CASSYSQPSSYEQYF.

CDR3 nucleotide sequence: TGTGCCAGCAGTTTATTGGACGAGCAGTACTTC. The encoded protein is CASSLLDEQYF. V usage is TRBV12-3 or TRBV12-4 and J usage is TRBJ2-7; D is uncertain. V was cut by 2 bases and J by 5 bases, with 4 bases left in between. The CDR3 is 11 residues long.

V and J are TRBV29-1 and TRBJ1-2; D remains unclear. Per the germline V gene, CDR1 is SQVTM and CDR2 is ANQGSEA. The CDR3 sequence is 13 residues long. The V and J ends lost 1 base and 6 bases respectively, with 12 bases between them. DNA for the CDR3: TGCAGCGTTGAAGCCCCACGTACCCATGGCTACACCTTC. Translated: CSVEAPRTHGYTF.

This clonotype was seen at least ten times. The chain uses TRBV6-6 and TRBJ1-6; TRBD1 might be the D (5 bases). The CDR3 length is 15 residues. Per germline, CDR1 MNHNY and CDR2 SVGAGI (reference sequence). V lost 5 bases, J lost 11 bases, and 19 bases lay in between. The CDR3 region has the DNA TGTGCCAGCAGTCCCGGACAAAATAAGGCAGCACCCCTCCACTTT. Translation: CASSPGQNKAAPLHF.

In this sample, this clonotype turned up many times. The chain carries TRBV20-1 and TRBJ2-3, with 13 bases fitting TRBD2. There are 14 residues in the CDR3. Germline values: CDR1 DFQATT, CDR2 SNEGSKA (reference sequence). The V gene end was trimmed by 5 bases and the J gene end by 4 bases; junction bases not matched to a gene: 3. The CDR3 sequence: CSAGLAGVADTQYF. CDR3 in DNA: TGCAGTGCTGGACTAGCGGGGGTTGCAGATACGCAGTATTTT.

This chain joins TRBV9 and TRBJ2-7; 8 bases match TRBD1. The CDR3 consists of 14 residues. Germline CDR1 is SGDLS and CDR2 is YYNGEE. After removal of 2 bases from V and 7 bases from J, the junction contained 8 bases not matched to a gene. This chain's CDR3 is CASSVGQGAGEQYF. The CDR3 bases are TGTGCCAGCAGCGTCGGACAGGGTGCGGGAGAGCAGTACTTC.

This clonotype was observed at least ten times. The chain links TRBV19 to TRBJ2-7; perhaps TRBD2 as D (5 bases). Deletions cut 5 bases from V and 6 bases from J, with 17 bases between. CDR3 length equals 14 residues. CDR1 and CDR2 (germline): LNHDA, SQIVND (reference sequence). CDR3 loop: CASSPLGIWGEQYF. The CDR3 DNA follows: TGTGCCAGTAGTCCACTCGGGATTTGGGGCGAGCAGTACTTC.

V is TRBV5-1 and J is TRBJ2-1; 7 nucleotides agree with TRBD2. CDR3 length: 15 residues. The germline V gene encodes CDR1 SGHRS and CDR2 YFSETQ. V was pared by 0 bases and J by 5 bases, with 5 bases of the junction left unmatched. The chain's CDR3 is CASSLDASGDNEQFF. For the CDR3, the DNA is TGCGCCAGCAGCTTGGACGCTAGCGGAGACAATGAGCAGTTCTTC. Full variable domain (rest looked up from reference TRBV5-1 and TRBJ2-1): KAGVTQTPRYLIKTRGQQVTLSCSPISGHRSVSWYQQTPGQGLQFLFEYFSETQRNKGNFPGRFSGRQFSNSRSEMNVSTLELGDSALYLCASSLDASGDNEQFFGPGTRLTVL.

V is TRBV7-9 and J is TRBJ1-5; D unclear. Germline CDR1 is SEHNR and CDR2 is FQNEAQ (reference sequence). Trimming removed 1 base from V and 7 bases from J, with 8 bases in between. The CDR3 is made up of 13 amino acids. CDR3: CASSLEVGQPQHF. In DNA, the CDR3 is TGTGCCAGCAGCTTAGAGGTGGGACAGCCCCAGCATTTT.

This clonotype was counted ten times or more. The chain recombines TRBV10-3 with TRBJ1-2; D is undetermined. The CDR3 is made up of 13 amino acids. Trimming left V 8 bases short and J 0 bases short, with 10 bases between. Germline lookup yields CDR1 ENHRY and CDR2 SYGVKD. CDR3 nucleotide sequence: TGTGCCATCGGGGAGGGCCCTAACTATGGCTACACCTTC. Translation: CAIGEGPNYGYTF.

The CDR3 nucleotides are TGTGCCAGCTACCGGGAGGAGAGGGAACGACGGGGCTACACCTTC. Protein sequence: CASYREERERRGYTF. The chain uses TRBV2 and TRBJ1-2; no firm D call. V lost 8 bases and J 8 bases, leaving 24 bases between the germline ends. Germline CDR1 SNHLY, CDR2 FYNNEI. The CDR3 extends over 15 amino acids.

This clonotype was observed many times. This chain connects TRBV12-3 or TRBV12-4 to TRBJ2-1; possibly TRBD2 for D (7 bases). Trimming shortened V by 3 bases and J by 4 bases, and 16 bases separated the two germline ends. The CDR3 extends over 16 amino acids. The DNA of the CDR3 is TGTGCCAGCAGTTTCCGAGGGGGGGGCTTTTACAATGAGCAGTTCTTC. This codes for CASSFRGGGFYNEQFF.